These T cell receptor beta chains were read from a single sample in a study of cytomegalovirus exposure and HLA in healthy donors. Data came from immunoSEQ multiplex PCR; TCRdb stores just in-frame clones and leaves some out. This table lists about 91,000 clones. The sample was PBMCs. Every receptor here comes from a woman aged 25 to 45 in good health and CMV-seronegative. CDR3s include the opening cysteine and the closing phenylalanine or tryptophan. The D gene is left open where the match is weak. Expanded clones get a size class; other rows say once, few or many, or leave the size out.

CDR3aa: CASSPEEVNEQFF; CDR3nt: TGCGCCAGCAGCCCGGAGGAGGTGAATGAGCAGTTCTTC; d_gene: .; abundance: .; v_gene: TRBV5-1; j_gene: TRBJ2-1
CDR3aa: CASSRDRVAFF; CDR3nt: TGTGCCAGCAGCCGAGACAGGGTGGCTTTCTTT; d_gene: TRBD1; abundance: .; v_gene: TRBV7-9; j_gene: TRBJ1-1
CDR3aa: CASSQYTLRAYNEQFF; CDR3nt: TGTGCCAGCAGTCAATATACCTTGCGAGCCTACAATGAGCAGTTCTTC; d_gene: .; abundance: .; v_gene: TRBV2; j_gene: TRBJ2-1
CDR3aa: CSGGQAVNTEAFF; CDR3nt: TGCAGCGGGGGACAGGCCGTGAACACTGAAGCTTTCTTT; d_gene: TRBD1; abundance: .; v_gene: TRBV29-1; j_gene: TRBJ1-1
CDR3aa: CASTDSGTGGPEQYF; CDR3nt: TGTGCCAGCACCGATTCCGGGACAGGAGGACCCGAGCAGTACTTC; d_gene: TRBD1; abundance: .; v_gene: TRBV28; j_gene: TRBJ2-7
CDR3aa: CASSGGGNQPQHF; CDR3nt: TGTGCCAGCAGTGGTGGAGGCAATCAGCCCCAGCATTTT; d_gene: .; abundance: .; v_gene: TRBV2; j_gene: TRBJ1-5
CDR3aa: CASSREDYGYTF; CDR3nt: TGTGCCAGCTCACGGGAGGACTATGGCTACACCTTC; d_gene: .; abundance: .; v_gene: TRBV18; j_gene: TRBJ1-2
CDR3aa: CASSRSGIGADTQYF; CDR3nt: TGTGCCAGCAGCCGATCAGGGATTGGCGCAGATACGCAGTATTTT; d_gene: .; abundance: .; v_gene: TRBV7-3; j_gene: TRBJ2-3
CDR3aa: CASSIYSGAGTEAFF; CDR3nt: TGTGCCAGTAGTATTTATTCAGGGGCAGGGACTGAAGCTTTCTTT; d_gene: .; abundance: .; v_gene: TRBV19; j_gene: TRBJ1-1
CDR3aa: CASSLGLADQETQYF; CDR3nt: TGTGCCAGCAGCTTAGGGCTAGCGGACCAAGAGACCCAGTACTTC; d_gene: TRBD2; abundance: .; v_gene: TRBV7-9; j_gene: TRBJ2-5
CDR3aa: CASSRDRDQPQHF; CDR3nt: TGTGCCAGCAGTCGGGACAGGGATCAGCCCCAGCATTTT; d_gene: TRBD1; abundance: .; v_gene: TRBV7-3; j_gene: TRBJ1-5
CDR3aa: CASAGGNKHEAFF; CDR3nt: TGTGCGTCCGCCGGGGGAAACAAACATGAAGCTTTCTTT; d_gene: .; abundance: .; v_gene: TRBV28; j_gene: TRBJ1-1
CDR3aa: CAIRDRGGSYEQYF; CDR3nt: TGTGCCATCAGGGACAGGGGAGGCTCCTACGAGCAGTACTTC; d_gene: TRBD1; abundance: .; v_gene: TRBV10-3; j_gene: TRBJ2-7
CDR3aa: CASSGQANTEAFF; CDR3nt: TGTGCCAGCTCGGGACAGGCGAACACTGAAGCTTTCTTT; d_gene: TRBD1; abundance: .; v_gene: TRBV18; j_gene: TRBJ1-1
CDR3aa: CAWRIGGNTEAFF; CDR3nt: TGTGCCTGGAGGATAGGGGGGAACACTGAAGCTTTCTTT; d_gene: .; abundance: .; v_gene: TRBV30; j_gene: TRBJ1-1
CDR3aa: CASRLAGVGDTQYF; CDR3nt: TGTGCCAGCAGACTAGCGGGAGTTGGAGATACGCAGTATTTT; d_gene: TRBD2; abundance: .; v_gene: TRBV2; j_gene: TRBJ2-3
CDR3aa: CASSYGPWGMNTEAFF; CDR3nt: TGTGCCAGCAGTTACGGTCCCTGGGGCATGAACACTGAAGCTTTCTTT; d_gene: .; abundance: .; v_gene: TRBV6-5; j_gene: TRBJ1-1
CDR3aa: CASSIDRDTEAFF; CDR3nt: TGTGCCAGTAGTATCGACAGAGACACTGAAGCTTTCTTT; d_gene: .; abundance: .; v_gene: TRBV19; j_gene: TRBJ1-1
CDR3aa: CATSRDQGARGYTF; CDR3nt: TGTGCCACCAGCAGAGATCAGGGGGCGAGAGGCTACACCTTC; d_gene: TRBD1; abundance: .; v_gene: TRBV15; j_gene: TRBJ1-2
CDR3aa: CASSLEASGRAEQYF; CDR3nt: TGCGCCAGCAGCTTGGAGGCTAGCGGGAGGGCCGAGCAGTACTTC; d_gene: TRBD2; abundance: .; v_gene: TRBV5-1; j_gene: TRBJ2-7
CDR3aa: CASSVRDRANSPLHF; CDR3nt: TGTGCCAGCAGCGTCCGGGACAGGGCGAATTCACCCCTCCACTTT; d_gene: TRBD1; abundance: .; v_gene: TRBV9; j_gene: TRBJ1-6
CDR3aa: CASSQDRLGRVNEKLFF; CDR3nt: TGCGCCAGCAGCCAAGATAGGTTAGGGCGGGTTAATGAAAAACTGTTTTTT; d_gene: .; abundance: .; v_gene: TRBV4-1; j_gene: TRBJ1-4
CDR3aa: CSGRGDEQYF; CDR3nt: TGCAGCGGGCGGGGGGACGAGCAGTACTTC; d_gene: TRBD2; abundance: .; v_gene: TRBV29-1; j_gene: TRBJ2-7
CDR3aa: CASSAPGTSGAGSYNEQFF; CDR3nt: TGTGCCAGCAGCGCCCCCGGGACTAGCGGAGCAGGCTCCTACAATGAGCAGTTCTTC; d_gene: TRBD2; abundance: .; v_gene: TRBV9; j_gene: TRBJ2-1
CDR3aa: CASSVGRWEENNEQFF; CDR3nt: TGTGCCAGCAGCGTGGGGAGGTGGGAGGAAAACAATGAGCAGTTCTTC; d_gene: .; abundance: .; v_gene: TRBV9; j_gene: TRBJ2-1
CDR3aa: CASSSFTLAGGYNEQFF; CDR3nt: TGTGCCAGCAGTTCATTCACTCTAGCGGGAGGCTACAATGAGCAGTTCTTC; d_gene: TRBD2; abundance: .; v_gene: TRBV5-6; j_gene: TRBJ2-1
CDR3aa: CASQGMGNSPLHF; CDR3nt: TGTGCCAGCCAGGGTATGGGAAATTCACCCCTCCACTTT; d_gene: .; abundance: .; v_gene: TRBV27; j_gene: TRBJ1-6
CDR3aa: CASSKSGNEQFF; CDR3nt: TGTGCCAGCAGTAAAAGCGGGAATGAGCAGTTCTTC; d_gene: .; abundance: .; v_gene: TRBV25-1; j_gene: TRBJ2-1
CDR3aa: CASSPGLAGGQETQYF; CDR3nt: TGTGCTAGCAGCCCCGGACTAGCGGGGGGGCAAGAGACCCAGTACTTC; d_gene: TRBD2; abundance: .; v_gene: TRBV7-7; j_gene: TRBJ2-5
CDR3aa: CASSRTGAEGNQPQHF; CDR3nt: TGTGCCAGCAGCCGAACAGGGGCGGAAGGAAATCAGCCCCAGCATTTT; d_gene: TRBD1; abundance: .; v_gene: TRBV28; j_gene: TRBJ1-5
CDR3aa: CASSFANYGGSQRGGLHEQYF; CDR3nt: TGTGCCAGCAGCTTTGCGAACTACGGGGGCTCACAGCGGGGGGGCCTCCACGAGCAGTACTTC; d_gene: .; abundance: .; v_gene: TRBV12-1; j_gene: TRBJ2-7
CDR3aa: CASSQDGQGNDGYTF; CDR3nt: TGCGCCAGCAGCCAAGATGGGCAGGGGAACGATGGCTACACCTTC; d_gene: .; abundance: .; v_gene: TRBV4-1; j_gene: TRBJ1-2
CDR3aa: CASSDGDRVAYEQYF; CDR3nt: TGTGCCAGCAGTGACGGAGACAGGGTTGCCTACGAGCAGTACTTC; d_gene: TRBD1; abundance: .; v_gene: TRBV6-1; j_gene: TRBJ2-7
CDR3aa: CASSLGQGAISNQPQHF; CDR3nt: TGTGCCAGCAGTTTAGGACAGGGGGCAATTAGCAATCAGCCCCAGCATTTT; d_gene: TRBD1; abundance: .; v_gene: TRBV27; j_gene: TRBJ1-5
CDR3aa: CASRPFRGQGTEAFF; CDR3nt: TGCGCCAGCAGACCTTTCAGGGGGCAGGGCACTGAAGCTTTCTTT; d_gene: TRBD1; abundance: .; v_gene: TRBV5-1; j_gene: TRBJ1-1
CDR3aa: CASSPNWNTEAFF; CDR3nt: TGTGCCAGCAGTCCGAACTGGAACACTGAAGCTTTCTTT; d_gene: .; abundance: .; v_gene: TRBV6-1; j_gene: TRBJ1-1
CDR3aa: CASSSAGGYQETQYF; CDR3nt: TGTGCCAGCAGCTCAGCGGGGGGGTACCAAGAGACCCAGTACTTC; d_gene: TRBD2; abundance: .; v_gene: TRBV7-2; j_gene: TRBJ2-5
CDR3aa: CASSPVGGGWNEQFF; CDR3nt: TGTGCCAGCAGCCCAGTGGGGGGAGGTTGGAATGAGCAGTTCTTC; d_gene: .; abundance: .; v_gene: TRBV13; j_gene: TRBJ2-1
CDR3aa: CASSPQSGVTELFF; CDR3nt: TGTGCCAGCTCACCCCAAAGCGGGGTGACGGAGCTGTTTTTT; d_gene: TRBD2; abundance: .; v_gene: TRBV18; j_gene: TRBJ2-2
CDR3aa: CASTQQGSTEAFF; CDR3nt: TGCGCCAGCACCCAACAGGGTAGCACTGAAGCTTTCTTT; d_gene: .; abundance: .; v_gene: TRBV5-1; j_gene: TRBJ1-1
CDR3aa: CASSTPENTEAFF; CDR3nt: TGTGCCAGCAGTACACCCGAGAACACTGAAGCTTTCTTT; d_gene: .; abundance: .; v_gene: TRBV2; j_gene: TRBJ1-1
CDR3aa: CASSTRQGAYEQYF; CDR3nt: TGTGCCAGCAGCACACGACAGGGGGCCTACGAGCAGTACTTC; d_gene: TRBD1; abundance: .; v_gene: TRBV7-9; j_gene: TRBJ2-7
CDR3aa: CASKQWTGTNTEAFF; CDR3nt: TGTGCCAGCAAACAGTGGACAGGGACTAACACTGAAGCTTTCTTT; d_gene: TRBD1; abundance: .; v_gene: TRBV6-6; j_gene: TRBJ1-1
CDR3aa: CASSVAAGLNEQFF; CDR3nt: TGTGCCAGCAGCGTAGCGGCAGGGTTGAATGAGCAGTTCTTC; d_gene: .; abundance: .; v_gene: TRBV9; j_gene: TRBJ2-1
CDR3aa: CASSRGLAGIPYEQYF; CDR3nt: TGTGCCAGCAGTCGCGGACTAGCGGGAATTCCCTACGAGCAGTACTTC; d_gene: TRBD2; abundance: .; v_gene: TRBV6-6; j_gene: TRBJ2-7
CDR3aa: CASSLARQVYEQYF; CDR3nt: TGTGCCAGCAGCTTGGCCCGGCAGGTCTACGAGCAGTACTTC; d_gene: .; abundance: .; v_gene: TRBV5-5; j_gene: TRBJ2-7
CDR3aa: CASSLVGDSEAFF; CDR3nt: TGTGCCAGCAGCTTAGTGGGGGACAGTGAAGCTTTCTTT; d_gene: TRBD1; abundance: .; v_gene: TRBV7-9; j_gene: TRBJ1-1
CDR3aa: CASSFSNSGSLETQYF; CDR3nt: TGCGCCAGCAGCTTTTCGAATAGCGGATCTTTGGAGACCCAGTACTTC; d_gene: .; abundance: .; v_gene: TRBV5-1; j_gene: TRBJ2-5
CDR3aa: CASSLGDTSQETQYF; CDR3nt: TGTGCCAGCAGCTTAGGGGACACCTCTCAAGAGACCCAGTACTTC; d_gene: .; abundance: .; v_gene: TRBV11-2; j_gene: TRBJ2-5
CDR3aa: CASSEYGTNTGELFF; CDR3nt: TGTGCCAGCAGTGAATACGGGACGAACACCGGGGAGCTGTTTTTT; d_gene: .; abundance: .; v_gene: TRBV6-1; j_gene: TRBJ2-2
CDR3aa: CATSGRSSYEQYF; CDR3nt: TGTGCCACCTCTGGGCGCAGCTCCTACGAGCAGTACTTC; d_gene: .; abundance: .; v_gene: TRBV15; j_gene: TRBJ2-7
CDR3aa: CAIRRQGPQETQYF; CDR3nt: TGTGCCATCAGAAGACAGGGACCCCAAGAGACCCAGTACTTC; d_gene: TRBD1; abundance: .; v_gene: TRBV10-3; j_gene: TRBJ2-5
CDR3aa: CASSQSRGKPSYGYTF; CDR3nt: TGCGCCAGCAGTCAATCGAGGGGGAAGCCTAGTTATGGCTACACCTTC; d_gene: .; abundance: medium-sized; v_gene: TRBV23-1; j_gene: TRBJ1-2
CDR3aa: CASSLEWTASYEQYF; CDR3nt: TGCGCCAGCAGCTTGGAATGGACAGCTTCCTACGAGCAGTACTTC; d_gene: .; abundance: .; v_gene: TRBV5-1; j_gene: TRBJ2-7
CDR3aa: CASSQSVEEFYEQYF; CDR3nt: TGTGCCAGCAGCCAATCGGTGGAGGAGTTCTACGAGCAGTACTTC; d_gene: .; abundance: .; v_gene: TRBV16; j_gene: TRBJ2-7
CDR3aa: CASTYGQSDEQYF; CDR3nt: TGTGCCAGCACCTATGGACAGAGCGACGAGCAGTACTTC; d_gene: .; abundance: .; v_gene: TRBV6-1; j_gene: TRBJ2-7
CDR3aa: CASSLGGVEAFF; CDR3nt: TGTGCCAGCAGCTTAGGAGGGGTTGAAGCTTTCTTT; d_gene: .; abundance: .; v_gene: TRBV7-3; j_gene: TRBJ1-1